This entry describes one TCR beta chain. Its antigen has not been determined. The sample holds no much larger clone one base away, and base qualities are not on file. Sample time point, as interpreted from the label and publication: baseline before first vaccination. Vaccinee samples came from UK trials COV001 and COV002, including a single-blind randomized controlled phase 2/3 trial of AZD1222 (ChAdOx1 nCoV-19) in healthy adults. Trial participant PBMC samples were collected at day 0 and day 28 after the second dose for TCRbeta chain sequencing. V lost 4 bases and J lost 9 bases; the stretch between them is 11 bases long. Counted from cysteine to phenylalanine, this CDR3 has 12 amino acids. The read is trimmed to its CDR3 DNA, 36 bases read in frame from base 1. From the germline V gene, CDR1 is SGHTA and CDR2 is FQGNSA. The data were taken from a study of T cell responses to AZD1222 COVID-19 vaccine (dated by TCRdb to 2020 to 2023). Looking at the study overall: Because spike-specific TCR depth and breadth did not differ between the two schedules, AZD1222 recipients who got a second dose at roughly 4 weeks were pooled with those who got a second dose at roughly 12 weeks. Trial participants were enrolled into age subgroups of 18-55, 56-69 and 70-plus years, which contained about 150, 28 and 57 TCR-sequenced participants, respectively. A total of 230 to 250 trial participants underwent TCR sequencing, of whom about 210 received two doses of AZD1222 and roughly 25 received two doses of the MenACWY control vaccine.

General conclusions and limits of the study: The 56-69-year group was small, and its depth increase did not reach significance, likely because of low power. Because no day 14 peak-response samples were available, the repertoires could be characterized only after the peak T cell response. Conclusions about previously exposed vaccinees were limited because only a handful of AZD1222 recipients were SARS-CoV-2 seropositive at baseline. Reportedly, close to half of the unique spike-specific TCRs recognized epitopes lying outside the regions that are mutated in the B.1.351 and B.1.1.7 variants. Participants were mostly white British and included more females than males, and it was suggested by the authors that clonal diversity may have been underestimated. The whole spike protein was spanned by vaccine-associated CD4 TCRs, and dominant responses were seen in regions 160-218 and 743-854. Spike-specific TCR breadth and depth rose significantly after two AZD1222 doses compared with day 0 and with MenACWY recipients.

The CDR3 regions of human TCRbeta chains were analyzed by immunosequencing. In the original analysis: TCRs in the repertoires were compared against a reference library of SARS-CoV-2-specific TCRs that had been generated with the MIRA antigen-specificity platform. Breadth meant the fraction of unique TCRs that were SARS-CoV-2-associated, whereas depth meant the fraction of total T cells that were SARS-CoV-2-associated. Each spike-specific TCR was assigned to its reactive spike region and to a CD4 or CD8 class using the MIRA data. Log10-transformed breadth and depth values were compared by one-way ANOVA with Sidak's multiple comparisons tests. Sourced from immuneACCESS, this table was stored by TCRdb with only in-frame sequences that have V and J called. A share of the clones is absent; for the studies checked, an unresolved V gene accounts for under half, and the remainder has no known explanation. The V and J calls and clone size come from that table; D and trimming were worked out from the DNA. This sample comprises 90,000 to 150,000 clones, more than 75% of them detected only once. The ten largest clonotypes hold around 1.2% of the sample.

This specimen consisted of peripheral blood, obtained on day 0 of AZD1222 vaccination. The clonotype comes from an adult in good health. The V and J segments used are TRBV7-2 and TRBJ2-3, with a weak D call of TRBD2 (6 bases match). The DNA reads TGTGCCAGCAGCTCCCCCGCGGGGACGCAGTATTTT. This translates into CASSSPAGTQYF.